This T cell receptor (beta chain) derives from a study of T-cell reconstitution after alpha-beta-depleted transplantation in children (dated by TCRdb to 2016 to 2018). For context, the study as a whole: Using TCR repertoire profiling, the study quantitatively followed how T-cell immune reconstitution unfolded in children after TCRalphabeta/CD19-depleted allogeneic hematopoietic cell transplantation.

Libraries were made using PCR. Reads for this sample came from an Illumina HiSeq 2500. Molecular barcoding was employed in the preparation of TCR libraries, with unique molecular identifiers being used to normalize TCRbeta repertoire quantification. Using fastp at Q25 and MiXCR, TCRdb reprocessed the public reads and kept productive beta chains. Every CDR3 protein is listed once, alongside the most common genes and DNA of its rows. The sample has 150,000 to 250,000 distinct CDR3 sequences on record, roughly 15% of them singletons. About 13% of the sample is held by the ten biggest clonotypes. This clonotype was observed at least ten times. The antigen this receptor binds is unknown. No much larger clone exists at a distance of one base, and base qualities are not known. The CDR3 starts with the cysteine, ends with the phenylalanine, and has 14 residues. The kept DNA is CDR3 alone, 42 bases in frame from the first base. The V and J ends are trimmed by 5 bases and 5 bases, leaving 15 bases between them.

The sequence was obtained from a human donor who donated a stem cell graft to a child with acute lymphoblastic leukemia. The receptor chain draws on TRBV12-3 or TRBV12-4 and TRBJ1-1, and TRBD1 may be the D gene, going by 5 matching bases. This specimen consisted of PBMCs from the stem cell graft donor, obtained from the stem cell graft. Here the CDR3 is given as CASSGRDRGTEAFF. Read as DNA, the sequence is TGTGCCAGCAGTGGGAGGGACCGTGGGACTGAAGCTTTCTTT.